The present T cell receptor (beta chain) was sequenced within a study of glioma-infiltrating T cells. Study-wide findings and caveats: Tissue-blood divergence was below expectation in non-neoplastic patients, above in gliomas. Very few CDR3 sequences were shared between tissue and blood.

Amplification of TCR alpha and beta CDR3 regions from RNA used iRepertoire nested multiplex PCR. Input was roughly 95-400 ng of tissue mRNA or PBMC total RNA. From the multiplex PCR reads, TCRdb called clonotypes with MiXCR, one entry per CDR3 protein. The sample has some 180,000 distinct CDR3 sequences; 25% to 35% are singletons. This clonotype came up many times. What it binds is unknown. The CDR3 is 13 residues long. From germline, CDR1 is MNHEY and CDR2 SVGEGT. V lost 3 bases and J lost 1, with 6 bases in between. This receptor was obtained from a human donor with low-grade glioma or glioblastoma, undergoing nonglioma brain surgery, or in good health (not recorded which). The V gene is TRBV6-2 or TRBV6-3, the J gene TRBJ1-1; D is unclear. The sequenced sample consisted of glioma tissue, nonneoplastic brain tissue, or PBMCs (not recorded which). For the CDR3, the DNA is TGTGCCAGCAGTTATTCCCGGAACACTGAAGCTTTCTTT. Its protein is CASSYSRNTEAFF.